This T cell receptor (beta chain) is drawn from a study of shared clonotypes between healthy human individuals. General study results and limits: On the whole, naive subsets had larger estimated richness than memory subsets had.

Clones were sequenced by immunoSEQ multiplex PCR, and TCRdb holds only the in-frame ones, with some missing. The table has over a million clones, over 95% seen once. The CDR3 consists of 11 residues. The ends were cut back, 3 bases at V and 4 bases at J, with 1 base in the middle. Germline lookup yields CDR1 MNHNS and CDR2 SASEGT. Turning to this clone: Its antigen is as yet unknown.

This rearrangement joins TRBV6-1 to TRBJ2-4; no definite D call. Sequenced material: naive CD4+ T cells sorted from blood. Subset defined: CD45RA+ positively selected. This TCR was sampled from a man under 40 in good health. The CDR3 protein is CASSDKNIQYF. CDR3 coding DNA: TGTGCCAGCAGTGATAAAAACATTCAGTACTTC.